One and the same sample provided the 29 T cell receptor beta chains below, sequenced in a study of T cells after yellow fever vaccination. TCRdb re-called the 5' RACE reads with MiXCR, one entry per CDR3 protein. The repertoire consists of about 320,000 distinct CDR3 sequences, with around an eighth occurring once and the leading ten covering 2.5% to 4%. The material was CD4+ T cells sorted from PBMCs, obtained 15 days after the yellow fever booster vaccination. These receptors were taken from a young man who received the YFV17D yellow fever vaccine.

The chain couples TRBV19 to TRBJ1-6; TRBD1 might be the D (6 bases). Germline V lookup: CDR1 LNHDA, CDR2 SQIVND (reference sequence). The CDR3 spans 17 residues. The V gene lost 6 bases and the J gene lost 5 bases, with 20 bases spanning the gap. The CDR3 nucleotides read TGTGCCAGTAGAACCCTGCCTCGGACAGCCAATAATTCACCCCTCCACTTT. Protein sequence: CASRTLPRTANNSPLHF.

This clonotype was recorded a few times. The chain has TRBV11-2 and TRBJ2-5, with TRBD2 matching 8 bases. Germline CDR1 reads SGHAT; CDR2 reads FQNNGV. The J segment lost 0 bases and the V segment lost 5 bases, leaving 5 bases of the junction unmatched. The CDR3 covers 15 residues. The CDR3, as DNA: TGTGCCAGCAGCCGTGCGGGGGGTCACCAAGAGACCCAGTACTTC. Residues: CASSRAGGHQETQYF.

The sample holds a few counts of this clonotype. V usage is TRBV7-9 and J usage is TRBJ1-2; maybe TRBD1 (6 bases). Trimming cost V 1 base and J 2 bases, with 11 bases left between them. The CDR3 spans 15 residues. Per germline, CDR1 SEHNR and CDR2 FQNEAQ (reference sequence). The CDR3: CASSLEGQGNYGYTF. The CDR3 DNA reads as TGTGCCAGCAGCTTAGAGGGGCAGGGGAACTATGGCTACACCTTC.

This clonotype has only a few counts. The rearrangement links TRBV9 to TRBJ2-2; D not certain. V shed 2 bases and J shed 0 bases, with 14 bases lying between them. Germline V gene sequence: CDR1 SGDLS, CDR2 YYNGEE. The length of the CDR3 is 17 residues. CDR3 sequence (DNA): TGTGCCAGCAGCGTTGGGCCCCTTGGATCGAACACCGGGGAGCTGTTTTTT. Amino acids: CASSVGPLGSNTGELFF.

This clonotype showed up many times. The junction and the germline gene differ at one end; a read error may be behind it. The chain links TRBV5-1 to TRBJ1-1, with D perhaps matching TRBD1 (6 bases). The CDR3 length is 13 residues. Germline V gives CDR1 SGHRS, CDR2 YFSETQ. The CDR3 spells CASSLGGNTEAFF. The CDR3 DNA sequence: TGTGCCAGCAGCTTAGGGGGTAACACTGAAGCTTTCTTT.

The chain couples TRBV7-7 to TRBJ2-5, with D possibly TRBD1 on 6 matching bases. With 5 bases removed from V and 0 bases from J, the gap between germline ends came to 10 bases. From germline, CDR1 is SSHAT and CDR2 FNYEAQ (reference sequence). The CDR3 has 14 residues. This CDR3 reads CASSRGQYQETQYF. The CDR3 DNA follows: TGTGCCAGCAGCCGAGGACAGTACCAAGAGACCCAGTACTTC.

The V and J genes are TRBV2 and TRBJ2-5, with D perhaps assigned TRBD1 or TRBD2 (5 bases each). CDR1 and CDR2 from the germline V gene are SNHLY and FYNNEI. This CDR3 is 13 amino acids long. The ends were cut back, 7 bases at V and 0 bases at J, with 9 bases in the middle. The CDR3: CASKADNQETQYF. CDR3 nucleotide sequence: TGTGCCAGCAAAGCGGACAACCAAGAGACCCAGTACTTC.

The chain links TRBV5-1 to TRBJ2-1, with a tentative D call TRBD1 (5 bases). V lost 5 bases and J 5 bases, leaving 11 bases between the germline ends. Germline V gives CDR1 SGHRS, CDR2 YFSETQ. This CDR3 region has 13 residues. The CDR3 DNA sequence: TGCGCCAGCAGTTCCCAGGACAACAATGAGCAGTTCTTC. Protein sequence: CASSSQDNNEQFF.

This clonotype showed up just a few times. The chain is built from TRBV6-5 and TRBJ2-6, with a tentative D call TRBD2 (5 bases). V was trimmed by 0 bases and J by 2 bases, leaving 14 bases between them. The V gene's germline CDR1 is MNHEY and CDR2 SVGAGI. The CDR3 runs to 18 residues. CDR3 amino acids: CASSYSGGPPTGANVLTF. The CDR3 DNA is TGTGCCAGCAGTTACTCGGGCGGGCCCCCCACTGGGGCCAACGTCCTGACTTTC.

In its sample, this clonotype was seen a few times. The genes are TRBV7-6 and TRBJ2-1; the D gene is possibly TRBD1 (5 bases). V lost 7 bases, J lost 9 bases, and 19 bases lay in between. This CDR3 region has 14 residues. CDR1 and CDR2 (germline): SGHVS, FNYEAQ. CDR3 region: CASILRAGSGEQFF. DNA for the CDR3: TGTGCCAGCATCCTCAGGGCTGGGTCGGGTGAGCAGTTCTTC.

This chain links TRBV4-3 with TRBJ1-1; no reliable D call. Trimming took 0 bases from V and 8 from J, leaving 13 bases between them. Germline-derived CDR1 and CDR2 are LGHNA and YSLEER. The CDR3 covers 14 residues. CDR3 loop: CASSQESHSLEAFF. The CDR3 DNA reads as TGCGCCAGCAGCCAAGAAAGTCACAGTTTAGAAGCTTTCTTT.

The table lists this clonotype with many counts. The V gene is TRBV5-4, the J gene TRBJ1-6; TRBD1 matches at 7 bases. From germline, CDR1 is SGHNT and CDR2 YYREEE (reference sequence). The CDR3 is 15 amino acids. Trimming cost V 4 bases and J 3 bases; bases outside gene matches: 4. This CDR3 is CASSTDRVYNSPLHF. DNA for the CDR3: TGTGCCAGCAGCACTGACAGGGTCTATAATTCACCCCTCCACTTT. Looking up the rest from reference TRBV5-4 and TRBJ1-6 gives the full variable domain: ETGVTQSPTHLIKTRGQQVTLRCSSQSGHNTVSWYQQALGQGPQFIFQYYREEENGRGNFPPRFSGLQFPNYSSELNVNALELDDSALYLCASSTDRVYNSPLHFGNGTRLTVT.

The chain recombines TRBV14 with TRBJ1-1; no firm D call. This CDR3 is built from 16 residues. Germline V gives CDR1 SGHDN, CDR2 FVKESK. The V gene lost 4 bases and the J gene lost 5 bases, with 20 bases spanning the gap. The CDR3 here is CASSLDRRARGTEAFF. The CDR3 DNA sequence: TGTGCCAGCAGCCTTGACCGGAGGGCAAGAGGGACTGAAGCTTTCTTT.

The chain couples TRBV11-2 to TRBJ1-1; 8 nucleotides match TRBD1. CDR3 size: 15 residues. V lost 2 bases, J lost 5 bases, and 7 bases stayed unmatched. Germline assignment: CDR1 SGHAT and CDR2 FQNNGV. The CDR3 bases are TGTGCCAGCAGCTTACTCTCAGGGGGCGGTACTGAAGCTTTCTTT. Amino acid sequence: CASSLLSGGGTEAFF.

This clonotype was detected many times. This chain links TRBV24-1 with TRBJ2-3, with D perhaps TRBD1 (6 bases). CDR1 is KGHDR and CDR2 is SFDVKD in the germline V gene. Trimming shortened V by 2 bases and J by 4 bases, and 12 bases separated the two germline ends. The CDR3 consists of 15 residues. The CDR3 here is CATSDYQGKPDTQYF. CDR3 DNA: TGTGCCACCAGTGATTACCAGGGGAAACCAGATACGCAGTATTTT.

This clonotype was seen more than once but under ten times. The chain combines TRBV24-1 with TRBJ2-3; tentatively, D is TRBD1 (5 bases). Germline CDR1 and CDR2: KGHDR and SFDVKD. The CDR3 consists of 14 residues. Trimming took 3 bases from V and 7 from J, leaving 13 bases between them. CDR3 amino acids: CATSDATGGNTQYF. DNA of the CDR3: TGTGCCACCAGTGATGCTACAGGTGGGAATACGCAGTATTTT.

The rearrangement links TRBV9 to TRBJ1-2; D remains ambiguous. This CDR3 is 15 amino acids long. Germline assignment: CDR1 SGDLS and CDR2 YYNGEE. V was cut by 1 base and J by 2 bases, with 12 bases left in between. CDR3 sequence (DNA): TGTGCCAGCAGCGTATCCACCAGCCTCAACTATGGCTACACCTTC. This encodes CASSVSTSLNYGYTF.

The table lists this clonotype with a few counts. One junction end disagrees with the germline gene, perhaps due to a read error. The CDR3: CASSQDGLTIWDF. The CDR3 nucleotides are TGCGCCAGCAGCCAAGATGGCCTTACTATATGGGACTTC. The chain employs TRBV4-1 and TRBJ2-4; D is unresolved. The CDR3 consists of 13 residues. Germline lookup yields CDR1 MGHRA and CDR2 YSYEKL.

The rearrangement uses TRBV6-2 or TRBV6-3 and TRBJ2-2; weak D call: TRBD2 (5 bases). The CDR3 totals 14 residues. Trimming took 11 bases from V and 4 from J, leaving 17 bases between them. From germline, CDR1 is MNHEY and CDR2 SVGEGT. This chain's CDR3 is CAASGVTGTGELFF. The CDR3 nucleotides are TGTGCCGCCTCCGGGGTGACCGGCACCGGGGAGCTGTTTTTT.

This chain uses TRBV20-1 with TRBJ1-1, with D perhaps TRBD1 (6 bases). The germline gives CDR1 DFQATT, CDR2 SNEGSKA (reference sequence). The CDR3 totals 13 residues. Trimming shortened V by 5 bases and J by 5 bases, and 15 bases separated the two germline ends. The CDR3 sequence: CSARQDRETEAFF. The CDR3 coding sequence is TGCAGTGCTCGACAGGACAGAGAAACTGAAGCTTTCTTT.

This clonotype was counted at least ten times. The V call is TRBV4-2, the J call TRBJ2-7; TRBD1 matches at 8 bases. This CDR3 has 13 residues. The J segment lost 5 bases and the V segment lost 3 bases, leaving 3 bases of the junction unmatched. Germline loops: CDR1 LGHNA, CDR2 YNFKEQ. In DNA form, the CDR3 reads TGTGCCAGCAGCCAGGGACAGGCGGACGAGCAGTACTTC. Amino acid sequence: CASSQGQADEQYF.

This clonotype was observed a handful of times. CDR3 sequence (DNA): TGTGCCAGCAGCTCGACAGGGTTTGCCATTCAGTACTTC. Translating gives CASSSTGFAIQYF. This sequence joins TRBV7-2 and TRBJ2-4, with 7 positions matching TRBD1. The CDR3 contains 13 residues. Trimming took 4 bases from V and 9 from J; bases not matched to a gene: 6. Germline V gene sequence: CDR1 SGHTA, CDR2 FQGNSA.

The DNA of the CDR3 is TGTGCCTGGAGTGTACTAGGAAGGAACACTGAAGCTTTCTTT. Amino acid sequence: CAWSVLGRNTEAFF. The chain combines TRBV30 with TRBJ1-1, with D hard to call. V gave up 0 bases and J gave up 1 base, with 9 bases separating them. The CDR3 spans 14 residues. Germline lookup yields CDR1 GTSNPN and CDR2 SVGIG (reference sequence).

This clonotype was seen only a few times. The rearrangement links TRBV14 to TRBJ2-1; perhaps TRBD1 as D (5 bases). Looked up from germline, CDR1 is SGHDN and CDR2 is FVKESK. V lost 4 bases and J 4 bases, leaving 11 bases between the germline ends. The CDR3 length is 14 residues. CDR3 sequence (DNA): TGTGCCAGCAGCCCCGACAGCTGGTACAATGAGCAGTTCTTC. This sequence encodes CASSPDSWYNEQFF.

J is TRBJ1-1 and V is TRBV5-1, with D unclear. Germline V gives CDR1 SGHRS, CDR2 YFSETQ. The V and J ends lost 2 bases and 0 bases respectively, with 11 bases between them. This CDR3 has 15 amino acids. The DNA of the CDR3 is TGCGCCAGCAGCTTCGCGGACGTCATGAACACTGAAGCTTTCTTT. This gives the protein CASSFADVMNTEAFF.

The CDR3 DNA follows: TGCGCCAGCAGCTGGGTGGGGATAAGAGAGACCCAGTACTTC. Its protein is CASSWVGIRETQYF. The chain links TRBV5-1 to TRBJ2-5; the D is unclear. The CDR3 length is 14 residues. V dropped 3 bases and J dropped 4 bases, with 13 bases sitting between them. CDR1 is SGHRS, CDR2 YFSETQ, per germline. Based on the CDR3 plus reference TRBV5-1 and TRBJ2-5, the full variable domain is KAGVTQTPRYLIKTRGQQVTLSCSPISGHRSVSWYQQTPGQGLQFLFEYFSETQRNKGNFPGRFSGRQFSNSRSEMNVSTLELGDSALYLCASSWVGIRETQYFGPGTRLLVL.

CDR3 region: CASSYGDRANTGELFF. CDR3 nucleotides: TGTGCCAGCAGCTACGGGGACAGGGCGAACACCGGGGAGCTGTTTTTT. The rearrangement uses TRBV5-6 and TRBJ2-2, with TRBD1 matching 9 bases. V trimming: 3 bases; J trimming: 0 bases; junction bases outside the gene matches: 3. The length of the CDR3 is 16 residues. Germline V lookup: CDR1 SGHDT, CDR2 YYEEEE.

The V and J genes are TRBV7-2 and TRBJ1-5; D remains ambiguous. This CDR3 spans 13 amino acids. CDR1 is SGHTA and CDR2 is FQGNSA in the germline V gene. V dropped 1 base and J dropped 7 bases, with 8 bases sitting between them. The CDR3 sequence is CASSLGSVQPQHF. The DNA for the CDR3 is TGTGCCAGCAGCTTAGGATCGGTCCAGCCCCAGCATTTT.

DNA for the CDR3: TGTGCCAGCAGGTCTTTGGGAACAGGGAACACTGAAGCTTTCTTT. Translation: CASRSLGTGNTEAFF. V gene TRBV9 combines with J gene TRBJ1-1; tentative D call: TRBD1 (5 bases). This CDR3 is built from 15 residues. Germline loops: CDR1 SGDLS, CDR2 YYNGEE. V was shortened by 5 bases and J by 1 base, with 15 bases between the two germline ends.